This T cell receptor beta chain was recovered during a study of blood T cell repertoires in COVID-19. Study-level information: COVID-19 samples, acute and convalescent, were from the United States, Italy and Spain. T cells, B-cell-depleted T cells, or PBMCs provided the cDNA or gDNA that served as material.

Original data processing: Reference gene primer amplification gave nucleated cell count estimates. TCRdb's copy holds only in-frame clones and misses some; the assay was immunoSEQ multiplex PCR. The V and J calls and clone size were taken over from that table, and D and trimming were inferred from the DNA. Found here are 45,000 to 50,000 clones, 65% to 90% of them singletons; the top ten hold approximately 2.5%. Followed over time, Seattle patients had been enrolled while infection was active. CDR3 length: 14 residues. Germline CDR1 is ENHRY and CDR2 is SYGVKD. V was cut by 7 bases and J by 8 bases, with 20 bases left in between.

This clonotype originated in a woman aged 80 or over with COVID-19, enrolled during active disease. Material for sequencing was peripheral blood. The rearrangement joins TRBV10-3 to TRBJ1-2; perhaps TRBD1 as D (6 bases). The CDR3 bases are TGTGCCATCACTCTGGACAGTTCTATGTCAGGCTACACCTTC. Its translation is CAITLDSSMSGYTF.